Given below is one T cell receptor (beta chain) in context. No cognate antigen has been identified for it. Base qualities are not recorded, but no much larger clone differs from it by a single base. The library was prepared using the immunoSEQ multiplex PCR assay. Turning to the authors' computational methods: A statistical classification framework was built for diagnosing cytomegalovirus status from the catalog of TCR beta chain sequences. This immuneACCESS table, as held by TCRdb, lists in-frame sequences with V and J called but not all clones. Of the missing ones, under half trace to an unresolved V gene in checked studies; the others have no known cause. V, J and clone size reflect that table, while D and trimming were determined from the DNA. The sample profile shows about 300,000 clones; 70% to 90% of them were found once. The ten largest clones add up to 0.92% of the sample. Trimmed from V: 4 bases; trimmed from J: 5 bases; junction bases lacking a gene match: 8. Reading the germline V gene (reference sequence) gives CDR1 MNHEY and CDR2 SMNVEV. The CDR3 runs 16 amino acids, cysteine and phenylalanine included. Solely the CDR3 DNA is kept, with 48 bases framed from the first base.

Separate from the roughly 700-subject first cohort, the validation cohort of 120 subjects was the group to which the donors belonged. The sample is drawn from a study of cytomegalovirus exposure and HLA in healthy donors (TCRdb year 2017). The study in broad terms: The 500 to 800 repertoires of the first cohort and the approximately 110 validation repertoires were produced on the same platform, according to a later analysis. The aim of the study was to test whether cataloging public T cell receptors could identify signatures of past pathogen exposure. A separate validation cohort of some 130 different subjects was used in addition to the roughly 700-subject first cohort. High-throughput TCR immunosequencing, statistical association of individual TCRs with disease status, and machine learning were combined to predict cytomegalovirus infection status. Findings and caveats that apply to the study as a whole: The study gave a list of 150 to 200 TCR beta chains associated with cytomegalovirus. In vitro tests confirmed that a few of the cytomegalovirus-associated TCR beta chains recognize cytomegalovirus antigens. The classifier was reported to diagnose cytomegalovirus status with high specificity and sensitivity in both the original and validation cohorts. A later analysis lacked HLA typing for the validation cohort, so it scored co-occurrence in that cohort across all 120 or so repertoires. Most TCR sequences were seen in very few donors, while some public TCRs were found in many individuals. Of the cluster scores, approximately 95% were above 0 in a later analysis, which found that TCRs clustered in the first cohort also tended to co-occur in the 130 or so validation repertoires. It was suggested by the authors that the approach could potentially be generalized to other disease states and immunological phenotypes.

The sample comprised PBMCs. The origin of this receptor is a woman aged 18-35 years in good health and CMV-seronegative. The receptor chain draws on TRBV27 and TRBJ2-1; 10 bases in the middle match TRBD2. The DNA is TGTGCCAGCAGTTCCCTACTAGCGGGGAACGACAATGAGCAGTTCTTC. Its translation reads: CASSSLLAGNDNEQFF.